This T cell receptor (beta chain) was sequenced in a study of early T cells in non-severe SARS-CoV-2 infection. As for the study in general: Chains were not paired, and sequencing was done on bulk RNA from unsorted whole blood. Overall study results and limits: Anti-spike CD8 responses were favored in VDJdb matching, and private and CD4 specificities were missed.

Germline V gene data show CDR1 as MNHEY and CDR2 as SVGEGT. V gave up 6 bases and J gave up 0 bases; unmatched junction bases: 7. The CDR3 consists of 17 residues. Unique molecular identifier tags were affixed to discrete cDNA molecules. TCRdb passed the 5' RACE reads through MiXCR, listing each CDR3 protein once. The repertoire holds about 25,000 distinct CDR3 sequences, with roughly 4.5% as singletons. Remarks on this clonotype: Its antigen is as yet unknown.

The clonotype was recovered from an adult who was a healthcare worker with PCR-confirmed SARS-CoV-2 infection or an uninfected control (not recorded which). The V gene is TRBV6-2 or TRBV6-3, the J gene TRBJ2-2; 10 bases are shared with TRBD1. Material for sequencing was whole blood. CDR3: CASRRDRGLANTGELFF. The CDR3 DNA is TGTGCCAGCAGACGGGACAGGGGACTCGCGAACACCGGGGAGCTGTTTTTT.